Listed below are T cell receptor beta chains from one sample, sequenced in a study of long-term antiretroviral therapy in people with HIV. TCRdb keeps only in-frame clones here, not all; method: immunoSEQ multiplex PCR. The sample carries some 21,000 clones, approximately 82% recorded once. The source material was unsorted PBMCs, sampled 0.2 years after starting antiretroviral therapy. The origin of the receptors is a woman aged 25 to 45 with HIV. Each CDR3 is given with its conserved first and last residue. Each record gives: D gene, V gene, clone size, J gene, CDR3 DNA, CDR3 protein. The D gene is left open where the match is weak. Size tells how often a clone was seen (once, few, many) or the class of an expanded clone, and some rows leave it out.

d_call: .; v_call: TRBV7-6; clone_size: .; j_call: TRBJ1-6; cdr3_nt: TGTGCCAGCAGCCCAATTGGCACTCTGGCCTCACCCCTCCACTTT; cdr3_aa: CASSPIGTLASPLHF
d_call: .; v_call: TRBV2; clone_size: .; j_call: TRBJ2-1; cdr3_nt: TGTGCCAGCAGTAGGGGGAATGAGCAGTTCTTC; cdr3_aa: CASSRGNEQFF
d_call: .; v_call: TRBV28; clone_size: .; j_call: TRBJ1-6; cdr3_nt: TGTGGGGTCCGGAGCTCCTATAATTCACCCCTCCACTTT; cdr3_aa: CGVRSSYNSPLHF
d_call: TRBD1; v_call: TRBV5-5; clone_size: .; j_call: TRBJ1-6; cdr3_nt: TGTGCCAGCAGCTGGACCTTGGACAGGGGAGATTCACCCCTCCACTTT; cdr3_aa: CASSWTLDRGDSPLHF
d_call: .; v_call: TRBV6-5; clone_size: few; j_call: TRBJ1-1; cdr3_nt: TGTGCCAGCAGTAGGGGCGACACTGAAGCTTTCTTT; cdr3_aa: CASSRGDTEAFF
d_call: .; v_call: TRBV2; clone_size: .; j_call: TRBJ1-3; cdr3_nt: TGTGCCGGCGGTCCGGCAGACGCTGGAAACACCATATATTTT; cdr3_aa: CAGGPADAGNTIYF
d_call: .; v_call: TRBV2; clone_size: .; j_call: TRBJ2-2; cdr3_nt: TGTGCCAGCAAAGGAGACAAATCGAACACCGGGGAGCTGTTTTTT; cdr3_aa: CASKGDKSNTGELFF
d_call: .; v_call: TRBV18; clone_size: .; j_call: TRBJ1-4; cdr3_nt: TGTGCCAGCTCGGTAGTAGCAACTAATGAAAAACTGTTTTTT; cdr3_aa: CASSVVATNEKLFF
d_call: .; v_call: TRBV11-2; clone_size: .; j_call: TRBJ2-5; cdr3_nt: TGTGCCAGCAGCTTAGATGGCATCCAAGAGACCCAGTACTTC; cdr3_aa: CASSLDGIQETQYF
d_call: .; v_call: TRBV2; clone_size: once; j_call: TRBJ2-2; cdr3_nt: TGTGCCAGCAAGGGGACCTACACCGGGGAGCTGTTTTTT; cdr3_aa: CASKGTYTGELFF
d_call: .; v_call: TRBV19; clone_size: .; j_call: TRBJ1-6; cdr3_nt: TGTGCCAGTAGTATTCAAGTACTTAATTCACCCCTCCACTTT; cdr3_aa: CASSIQVLNSPLHF
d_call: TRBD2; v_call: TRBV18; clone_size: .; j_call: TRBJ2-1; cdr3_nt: TGTGCCAGCTCCCGAGTTAGCGGGGGGATTGATTCCTACAATGAGCAGTTCTTC; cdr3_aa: CASSRVSGGIDSYNEQFF
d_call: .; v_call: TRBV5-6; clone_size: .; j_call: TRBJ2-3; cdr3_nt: TGTGCCAGCAGCTTACAGGGTCTAGAAGATACGCAGTATTTT; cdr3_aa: CASSLQGLEDTQYF
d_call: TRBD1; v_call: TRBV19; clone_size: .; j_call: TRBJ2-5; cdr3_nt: TGTGCCAGTAACACCCCGGGACAGCAAGAGACCCAGTACTTC; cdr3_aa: CASNTPGQQETQYF
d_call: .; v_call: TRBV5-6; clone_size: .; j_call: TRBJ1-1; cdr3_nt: TGTGCCAGCAGCTTGGGACGAGGATTTACTGAAGCTTTCTTT; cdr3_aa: CASSLGRGFTEAFF
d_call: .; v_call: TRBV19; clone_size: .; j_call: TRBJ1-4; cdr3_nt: TGTGCCAGTAGAGGGCAGGGCTTTGCAACTAATGAAAAACTGTTTTTT; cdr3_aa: CASRGQGFATNEKLFF
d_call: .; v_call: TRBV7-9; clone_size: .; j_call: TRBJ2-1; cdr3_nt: TGTGCCAGCAGCTTAAAATCTGGGGAGCAGTTCTTC; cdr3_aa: CASSLKSGEQFF
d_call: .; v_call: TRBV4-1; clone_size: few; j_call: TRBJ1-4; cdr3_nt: TGCGCCAGCAGCCAAAAGGGGAATCCCCGTACAACTAATGAAAAACTGTTTTTT; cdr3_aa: CASSQKGNPRTTNEKLFF
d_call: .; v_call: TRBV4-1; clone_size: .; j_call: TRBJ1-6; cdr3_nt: TGCGCCAGCAGCCAACCTGTTAGCTCCTATAATTCACCCCTCCACTTT; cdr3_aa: CASSQPVSSYNSPLHF
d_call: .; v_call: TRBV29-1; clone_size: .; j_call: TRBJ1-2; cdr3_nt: TGCAGCGTTAAACCCGGCAGGGGAAGTTCTGGCTACACCTTC; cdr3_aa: CSVKPGRGSSGYTF
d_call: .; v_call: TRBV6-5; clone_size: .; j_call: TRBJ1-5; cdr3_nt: TGTGCCAGCAGTCCCGACAGTAGACGCAATCAGCCCCAGCATTTT; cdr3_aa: CASSPDSRRNQPQHF
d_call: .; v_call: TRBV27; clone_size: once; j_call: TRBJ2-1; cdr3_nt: TGTGCCAGCAGTGCCCCCCCTCGCAGGGGCTCAAACAATGAGCAGTTCTTC; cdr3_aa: CASSAPPRRGSNNEQFF
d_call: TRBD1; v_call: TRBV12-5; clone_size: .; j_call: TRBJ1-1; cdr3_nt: TGTGCTAGTGGTAGGACAGGGGGCACTGAAGCTTTCTTT; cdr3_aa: CASGRTGGTEAFF
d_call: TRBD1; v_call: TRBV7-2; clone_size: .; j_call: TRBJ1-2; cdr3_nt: TGTGCCAGCAGCTTGATGGACAGGCCAAACTATGGCTACACCTTC; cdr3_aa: CASSLMDRPNYGYTF
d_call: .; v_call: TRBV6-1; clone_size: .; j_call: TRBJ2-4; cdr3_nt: TGTGCCAGCAGTGAAGAAGGCCACCGTCTGTTTGACATTCAGTACTTC; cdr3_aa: CASSEEGHRLFDIQYF
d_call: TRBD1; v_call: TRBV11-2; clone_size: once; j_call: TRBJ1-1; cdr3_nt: TGTGCCAGCAGCTTAGTACGAGGACAGGCGAACCCTGAAGCTTTCTTT; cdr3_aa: CASSLVRGQANPEAFF
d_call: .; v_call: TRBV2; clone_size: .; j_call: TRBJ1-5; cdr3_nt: TGTGCCAGCAGTGAAGGGTGGCAGGGCAATCAGCCCCAGCATTTT; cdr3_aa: CASSEGWQGNQPQHF
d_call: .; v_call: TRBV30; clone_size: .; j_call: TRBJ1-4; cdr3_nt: TGTGCCTGGAAGGGAGAAAAACTGTTTTTT; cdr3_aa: CAWKGEKLFF
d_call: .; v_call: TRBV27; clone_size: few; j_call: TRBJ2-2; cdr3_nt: TGTGCCAGCAGCCACAGGACCGGGGAGCTGTTTTTT; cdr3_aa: CASSHRTGELFF
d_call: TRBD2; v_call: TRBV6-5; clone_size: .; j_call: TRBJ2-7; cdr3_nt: TGTGCCAGCAGATCGAGCGGGGGGGCTTTAGCGCAGTACTTC; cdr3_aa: CASRSSGGALAQYF
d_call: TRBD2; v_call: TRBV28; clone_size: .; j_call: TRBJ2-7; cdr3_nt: TGTGCCAGCAGTCCAATCCCTGGGGGGGTAAACCCCCGGCGTGCATCTGGCGAGCAGTACTTC; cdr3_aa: CASSPIPGGVNPRRASGEQYF
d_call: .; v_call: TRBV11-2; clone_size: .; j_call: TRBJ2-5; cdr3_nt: TGTGCCAGCAGCTCCCGGACGGAGTACCAAGAGACCCAGTACTTC; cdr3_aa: CASSSRTEYQETQYF
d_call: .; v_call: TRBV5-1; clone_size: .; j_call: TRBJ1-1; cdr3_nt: TGCGCCAGCAGCTCACCGCAACCGGGACAAACCACTGAAGCTTTCTTT; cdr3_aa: CASSSPQPGQTTEAFF
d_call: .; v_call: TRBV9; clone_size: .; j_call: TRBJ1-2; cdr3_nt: TGTGCCAGCAGCGTAGACGCCGGCTCTGGCTACACCTTC; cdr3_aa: CASSVDAGSGYTF
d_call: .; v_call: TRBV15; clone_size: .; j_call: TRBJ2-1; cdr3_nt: TGTGCCACCAGCAGAGTAGGAGGGGGCTACAATGAGCAGTTCTTC; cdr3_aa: CATSRVGGGYNEQFF
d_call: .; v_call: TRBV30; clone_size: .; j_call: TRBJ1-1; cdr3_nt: TGTGCCTGGAAGAGGACGAACCTTGAAGCTTTCTTT; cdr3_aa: CAWKRTNLEAFF
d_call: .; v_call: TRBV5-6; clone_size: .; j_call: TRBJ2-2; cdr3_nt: TGTGCCAGCAGCCAAGTCAGGGCGTACACCGGGGAGCTGTTTTTT; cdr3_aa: CASSQVRAYTGELFF
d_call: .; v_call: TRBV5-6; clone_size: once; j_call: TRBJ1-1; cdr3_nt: TGTGCCAGCAGCGGAACAGGGATTATGAACACTGAAGCTTTCTTT; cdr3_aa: CASSGTGIMNTEAFF
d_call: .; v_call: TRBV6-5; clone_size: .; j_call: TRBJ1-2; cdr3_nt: TGTGCCAGCAGTTACTCATATCGGGGTGGGGGATATGGTTACACCTTC; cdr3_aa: CASSYSYRGGGYGYTF
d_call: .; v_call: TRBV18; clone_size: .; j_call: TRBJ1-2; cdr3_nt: TGTGCCAGCTCACCACCGATCGCGACAGTATATGGCTACACCTTC; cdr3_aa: CASSPPIATVYGYTF
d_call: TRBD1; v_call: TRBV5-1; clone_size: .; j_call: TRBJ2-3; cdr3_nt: TGCGCCAGCAGCTTGAGGGTCTGGGGCAGGGGGATCGATGATACGCAGTATTTT; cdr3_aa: CASSLRVWGRGIDDTQYF
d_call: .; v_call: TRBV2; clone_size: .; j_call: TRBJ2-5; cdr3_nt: TGTGCCAGCAGTGAAGTGGCCAGGGAGGTCGGTGAGACCCAGTACTTC; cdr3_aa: CASSEVAREVGETQYF
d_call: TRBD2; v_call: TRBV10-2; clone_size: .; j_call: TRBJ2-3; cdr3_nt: TGCGCCAGCAGAAGACTAGCGGGGGGTGGAACAGATACGCAGTATTTT; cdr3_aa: CASRRLAGGGTDTQYF
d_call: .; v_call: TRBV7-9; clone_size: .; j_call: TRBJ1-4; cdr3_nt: TGTGCCAGCAGAGGGGGAGTCGGGTCCTACGATGAAAAACTGTTTTTT; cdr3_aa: CASRGGVGSYDEKLFF
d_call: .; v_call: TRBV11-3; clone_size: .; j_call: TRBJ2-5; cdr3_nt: TGTGCCAGCAGCTTAAGTGGGGGCAACCAAGAGACCCAGTACTTC; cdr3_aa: CASSLSGGNQETQYF
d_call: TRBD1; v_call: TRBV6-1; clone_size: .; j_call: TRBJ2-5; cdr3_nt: TGTGCCAGCCGGGACAGGGCCCAAGAGACCCAGTACTTC; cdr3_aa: CASRDRAQETQYF
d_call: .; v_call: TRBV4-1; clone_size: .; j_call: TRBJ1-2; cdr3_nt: TGCGCCAGCAGCCTCCGGACAGTCCAACCGGACTATGGCTACACCTTC; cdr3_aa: CASSLRTVQPDYGYTF
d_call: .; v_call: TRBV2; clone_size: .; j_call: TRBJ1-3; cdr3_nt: TGTGCCAGCAGCACCGAGGGAAACACCATATATTTT; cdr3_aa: CASSTEGNTIYF
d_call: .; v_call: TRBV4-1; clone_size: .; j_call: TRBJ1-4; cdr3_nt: TGCGCCAGCAGCGCAGGGATAGGGGAAAAACTGTTTTTT; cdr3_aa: CASSAGIGEKLFF
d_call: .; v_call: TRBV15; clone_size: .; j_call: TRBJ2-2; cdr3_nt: TGTGCCACCAGCATGTCAGGGGTGAACACCGGGGAGCTGTTTTTT; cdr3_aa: CATSMSGVNTGELFF
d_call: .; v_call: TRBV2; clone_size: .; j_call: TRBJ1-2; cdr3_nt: TGTGCCAGCTTCGCAGGGCGAATGGGCTATGGCTACACCTTC; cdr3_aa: CASFAGRMGYGYTF
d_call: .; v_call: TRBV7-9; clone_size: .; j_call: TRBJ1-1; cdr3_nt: TGTGCCAGCAGCCAAATAACGGGGCTGGCTGAAGCTTTCTTT; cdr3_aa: CASSQITGLAEAFF
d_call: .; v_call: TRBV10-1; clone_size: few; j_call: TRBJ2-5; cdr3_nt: TGCGCCAGCAGTGAGTCGGGTAAAGAGACCCAGTACTTC; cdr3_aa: CASSESGKETQYF
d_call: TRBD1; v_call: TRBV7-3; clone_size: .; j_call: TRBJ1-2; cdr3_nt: TGTGCCAGCAGCCTCACAGGGGTGAGTGGCTACACCTTC; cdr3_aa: CASSLTGVSGYTF
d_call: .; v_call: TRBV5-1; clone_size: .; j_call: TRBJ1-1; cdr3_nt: TGCGCCAGCAGCGTGGCCGGGTGGACTGAAGCTTTCTTT; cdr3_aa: CASSVAGWTEAFF
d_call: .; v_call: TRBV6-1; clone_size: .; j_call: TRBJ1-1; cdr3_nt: TGTGCCAGCAGTGAACCAGTCCGAGGCGTAGCTTTCTTT; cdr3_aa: CASSEPVRGVAFF
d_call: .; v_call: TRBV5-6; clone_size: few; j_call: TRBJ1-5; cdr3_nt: TGTGCCAGCAGCAGTGGACCGGGGCCCCAGCATTTT; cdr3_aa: CASSSGPGPQHF
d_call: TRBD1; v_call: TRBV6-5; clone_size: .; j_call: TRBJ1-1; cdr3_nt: TGTGCCAGCAGTTTAGGGACAGGGGGTACTGAAGCTTTCTTT; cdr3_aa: CASSLGTGGTEAFF
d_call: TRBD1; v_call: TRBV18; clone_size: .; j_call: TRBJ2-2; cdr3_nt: TGTGCCAGCTCACAGACAGGGGACGGGGAGCTGTTTTTT; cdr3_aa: CASSQTGDGELFF
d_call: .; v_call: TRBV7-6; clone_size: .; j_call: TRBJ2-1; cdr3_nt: TGTGCCAGCAGCCCCCCCGGTTGGAGGGGTACAGGGTACAATGAGCAGTTCTTC; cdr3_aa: CASSPPGWRGTGYNEQFF